Below are 3 T cell receptor beta chains sequenced from a single sample in a study of cytomegalovirus exposure and HLA in healthy donors. Researchers ran the PCR with 60 Vbeta and 13 Jbeta primers. Profiled with immunoSEQ multiplex PCR; TCRdb holds only in-frame clones, not every one. The sample holds under 200,000 clones, around 79% seen once. The sample consisted of PBMCs. The receptors come from a man between 18 and 35 years old in good health and CMV-seronegative.

Details on this clone: Other DNA sequences within the sample encode an identical CDR3. The chain combines TRBV9 with TRBJ1-2, with D tentatively TRBD1 (5 bases). CDR1 and CDR2 from the germline V gene are SGDLS and YYNGEE. Trimming cost V 3 bases and J 3 bases, with 15 bases left between them. The CDR3 runs to 15 residues. CDR3 sequence: CASSGPGPGDYGYTF. CDR3 DNA: TGTGCCAGCAGCGGACCCGGACCGGGGGACTATGGCTACACCTTC.

The V and J genes are TRBV9 and TRBJ2-1; no clear D gene. V was trimmed by 0 bases and J by 4 bases, leaving 8 bases between them. The CDR3 has 14 residues. CDR1 is SGDLS, CDR2 YYNGEE, per germline. This chain's CDR3 is CASSVVSGYNEQFF. The CDR3 nucleotides are TGTGCCAGCAGCGTAGTGAGTGGTTACAATGAGCAGTTCTTC.

There are a few counts of this clone. This sequence joins TRBV7-2 and TRBJ2-4, with D possibly TRBD2 on 7 matching bases. The V gene lost 1 base and the J gene lost 9 bases, with 13 bases spanning the gap. Looked up from germline, CDR1 is SGHTA and CDR2 is FQGNSA. The CDR3 is 14 residues long. The CDR3 DNA reads as TGTGCCAGCAGCTTAGTAGGGGGGGGCGGCATTCAGTACTTC. Translating gives CASSLVGGGGIQYF.